These 26 T cell receptor beta chains came from one sample sequenced in a study of blood T cells in healthy people across ages. A sample-barcoded 5' primer and a J-beta primer mix were used in a second PCR of roughly 7 to 12 cycles. TCRdb reprocessed the 5' RACE reads via MiXCR and lists one record per CDR3 protein. The data contain roughly 1.9 million distinct CDR3 sequences, approximately 40% of them seen just once; the ten biggest clones take up roughly 23%. The sequenced sample consisted of blood. These receptors were obtained from a human donor in good health.

This clonotype has more than one count but fewer than ten. The J gene is TRBJ2-7, the V gene TRBV11-2; 10 positions agree with TRBD1. Unmatched junction bases numbered 9, after V lost 5 bases and J lost 2 bases. Germline lookup yields CDR1 SGHAT and CDR2 FQNNGV. The CDR3 covers 16 residues. CDR3 region: CASSPPRQGAPYEQYF. CDR3 bases: TGTGCCAGCAGCCCACCGCGACAGGGGGCTCCCTACGAGCAGTACTTC.

The J gene is TRBJ1-2, the V gene TRBV7-2, with a weak D call TRBD1 (6 bases). V was trimmed by 5 bases and J by 4 bases, leaving 17 bases between them. CDR1 and CDR2 (germline): SGHTA, FQGNSA. The CDR3 totals 15 residues. This CDR3 reads CASSARGNWAYGYTF. For the CDR3, the DNA is TGTGCCAGCAGCGCCAGGGGTAATTGGGCCTATGGCTACACCTTC.

The gene calls are TRBV28 and TRBJ1-2, with 7 bases matching TRBD1. This CDR3 spans 12 amino acids. Per germline, CDR1 MDHEN and CDR2 SYDVKM. With V trimmed by 11 bases and J by 4 bases, 7 bases remained unmatched. The CDR3 nucleotides are TGTGCCGCCGGGACAGACCCCTATGGCTACACCTTC. It codes for CAAGTDPYGYTF.

This clonotype appeared once. The chain couples TRBV28 to TRBJ2-1; D may be TRBD1 (6 bases). Germline CDR1 and CDR2: MDHEN and SYDVKM. The CDR3 loop spans 14 amino acids. Trimming left V 7 bases short and J 4 bases short, with 14 bases between. The DNA for the CDR3 is TGTGCCAGCACTCCGCCAGGGGCGTACAATGAGCAGTTCTTC. This gives the protein CASTPPGAYNEQFF.

The chain links TRBV29-1 to TRBJ1-4; D not resolved. The CDR3 sequence is 12 residues long. The germline V gene encodes CDR1 SQVTM and CDR2 ANQGSEA. V gave up 1 base and J gave up 5 bases, with 5 bases separating them. CDR3 DNA: TGCAGCGTTGAAGTCGGGAATGAAAAACTGTTTTTT. It is translated as CSVEVGNEKLFF.

This clonotype was recorded a few times. The chain joins TRBV7-2 to TRBJ2-4; a weak D match, TRBD2 (6 bases). The germline CDR1 and CDR2 sequences are SGHTA and FQGNSA. There are 17 residues in the CDR3. Deletions cut 1 base from V and 3 bases from J, with 16 bases between. This chain's CDR3 is CASSLGLWRGDKNIQYF. The CDR3 coding sequence is TGTGCCAGCAGCTTAGGTCTTTGGAGGGGTGACAAAAACATTCAGTACTTC.

The V call is TRBV20-1, the J call TRBJ1-5; 10 bases line up with TRBD1. This CDR3 has 17 residues. V lost 3 bases and J lost 0; bases outside the gene matches: 8. Germline V gene sequence: CDR1 DFQATT, CDR2 SNEGSKA (reference sequence). For the CDR3, the DNA is TGCAGTGCTAGGGACAGGGGGTCCCCATATAGCAATCAGCCCCAGCATTTT. Its protein is CSARDRGSPYSNQPQHF.

The chain links TRBV27 to TRBJ2-7; TRBD1 aligns across 7 bases. CDR1 and CDR2 (germline): MNHEY, SMNVEV (reference sequence). This CDR3 is built from 13 residues. V was clipped by 9 bases and J by 3 bases; unmatched bases: 8. CDR3 residues: CARSDRRCYEQYF. DNA for the CDR3: TGTGCCAGATCGGACAGGAGGTGCTACGAGCAGTACTTC.

Note on this clonotype: The junction does not match germline at one end; this may be a read error. The chain is built from TRBV7-9 and TRBJ1-1; a weak D match, TRBD1 (5 bases). The CDR3 totals 15 residues. Per the germline V gene, CDR1 is SEHNR and CDR2 is FQNEAQ (reference sequence). For the CDR3, the DNA is TGTGCCACCAGCTTCGCCCTCTCAAGGGGAACTGAAGCTTTCTTT. Translation: CATSFALSRGTEAFF. The full variable domain, completed using reference TRBV7-9 and TRBJ1-1, is DTGVSQNPRHKITKRGQNVTFRCDPISEHNRLYWYRQTLGQGPEFLTYFQNEAQLEKSRLLSDRFSAERPKGSFSTLEIQRTEQGDSAMYLCATSFALSRGTEAFFGQGTRLTVV.

The rearrangement links TRBV11-2 to TRBJ1-1; 11 nucleotides agree with TRBD1. The CDR3 totals 16 residues. CDR1 and CDR2 from the germline V gene are SGHAT and FQNNGV. Unmatched junction bases numbered 10, after V lost 5 bases and J lost 5 bases. The chain's CDR3 is CASSGRGTGGRTEAFF. CDR3 DNA sequence: TGTGCCAGCAGCGGCCGGGGGACAGGGGGGAGGACTGAAGCTTTCTTT.

This clonotype was recorded at least ten times. V gene TRBV9 combines with J gene TRBJ2-1; tentatively, D is TRBD1 (6 bases). The germline gives CDR1 SGDLS, CDR2 YYNGEE. CDR3 length equals 15 residues. The germline V and J ends were trimmed by 3 bases and 0 bases, with 10 bases remaining between them. DNA for the CDR3: TGTGCCAGCAGCGCAGGACAGAGCTCCTACAATGAGCAGTTCTTC. Encoded protein: CASSAGQSSYNEQFF.

The genes are TRBV7-2 and TRBJ1-2, with D perhaps TRBD1 (5 bases). This CDR3 comprises 16 residues. Germline lookup yields CDR1 SGHTA and CDR2 FQGNSA. Trimming stripped 5 bases from V and 5 bases from J, with 21 bases between. This CDR3 is CASSPAGGFGEYGYTF. The CDR3 coding sequence is TGTGCCAGCAGCCCAGCTGGGGGTTTCGGCGAGTATGGCTACACCTTC.

At least ten counts were recorded for this clonotype. The V and J genes are TRBV20-1 and TRBJ2-5; D is undetermined. Trimming stripped 2 bases from V and 0 bases from J, with 7 bases between. The CDR3 is made up of 13 amino acids. The germline gives CDR1 DFQATT, CDR2 SNEGSKA (reference sequence). The DNA of the CDR3 is TGCAGTGCTAGATTGGTATACCAAGAGACCCAGTACTTC. The encoded protein is CSARLVYQETQYF.

Regarding this clonotype: A read error is possible here, since a much larger clone lies one base away. This chain joins TRBV6-2 or TRBV6-3 and TRBJ1-2; a possible D gene is TRBD1 (6 bases). This CDR3 comprises 15 residues. Germline assignment: CDR1 MNHEY and CDR2 SVGEGT. The CDR3 protein is CAGSYGGGPFDGYTF. As DNA, the CDR3 is TGTGCCGGCAGTTACGGAGGGGGACCCTTTGATGGCTACACCTTC.

The gene calls are TRBV4-1 and TRBJ2-4; perhaps TRBD1 as D (5 bases). The CDR3 length is 14 residues. Trimming took off 0 bases at V and 13 bases at J, with 16 bases between the two ends. CDR1 is MGHRA and CDR2 is YSYEKL in the germline V gene. The CDR3 region has the DNA TGCGCCAGCAGCCAAGATATAGAAGGGGTAGGGCAGTACTTC. Translated: CASSQDIEGVGQYF.

This clonotype turned up a few times. J is TRBJ1-5 and V is TRBV5-5; TRBD1 aligns across 7 bases. The CDR3 contains 17 residues. The J segment lost 4 bases and the V segment lost 0 bases, leaving 10 bases of the junction unmatched. The V gene's germline CDR1 is SGHKS and CDR2 YYEKEE (reference sequence). CDR3: CASSLGGQLIRNQPQHF. The CDR3, as DNA: TGTGCCAGCAGCTTGGGGGGACAGCTAATACGGAATCAGCCCCAGCATTTT.

This clonotype turned up a few times. The chain has TRBV5-4 and TRBJ2-7; D is perhaps TRBD2 (6 bases). This CDR3 region has 15 residues. V lost 1 base and J lost 2, with 13 bases in between. CDR1 and CDR2 from the germline V gene are SGHNT and YYREEE (reference sequence). The CDR3 DNA sequence: TGTGCCAGCAGCTTGCGGAGGGGTGGCACCTACGAGCAGTACTTC. Amino acid sequence: CASSLRRGGTYEQYF.

V is TRBV4-3 and J is TRBJ2-1; 8 bases map to TRBD2. Germline loops: CDR1 LGHNA, CDR2 YSLEER. Trimming took 0 bases from V and 0 from J; bases not matched to a gene: 10. The CDR3 totals 19 residues. CDR3 region: CASSQDAGERGSSYNEQFF. The CDR3 region has the DNA TGCGCCAGCAGCCAAGATGCTGGGGAGCGGGGGAGCTCCTACAATGAGCAGTTCTTC.

This clonotype was seen a handful of times. The chain joins TRBV5-1 to TRBJ1-1; D call uncertain. The CDR3 spans 15 residues. Germline assignment: CDR1 SGHRS and CDR2 YFSETQ. Trimming shortened V by 4 bases and J by 5 bases, and 18 bases separated the two germline ends. The CDR3 sequence is CASSPAVDGWTEAFF. Here the CDR3 DNA reads TGCGCCAGCAGCCCGGCGGTAGACGGCTGGACTGAAGCTTTCTTT.

J is TRBJ2-1 and V is TRBV7-2; possibly TRBD1 or TRBD2 for D (5 bases each). CDR3 length: 16 amino acids. The germline CDR1 and CDR2 sequences are SGHTA and FQGNSA. V was clipped by 4 bases and J by 3 bases, with 16 bases between them. This chain's CDR3 is CASSSRGPPYYNEQFF. DNA of the CDR3: TGTGCCAGCAGCTCCCGGGGACCTCCATACTACAATGAGCAGTTCTTC.

V gene TRBV28 combines with J gene TRBJ1-5; TRBD1 matches at 9 bases. V shed 4 bases and J 11 bases; nucleotides not matched to a gene: 12. From germline, CDR1 is MDHEN and CDR2 SYDVKM. CDR3 length: 15 residues. CDR3 sequence: CASSSTDRGGISQHF. In nucleotides, the CDR3 is TGTGCCAGCAGTTCTACAGACAGGGGGGGTATATCCCAGCATTTT.

This clonotype was detected a few times. The V gene is TRBV4-2, the J gene TRBJ2-4; TRBD2 aligns across 8 bases. J was trimmed by 3 bases and V by 0 bases; bases with no gene match: 7. This CDR3 has 17 residues. Germline CDR1 reads LGHNA; CDR2 reads YNFKEQ. The CDR3 bases are TGTGCCAGCAGCCAAGATACGGCGGGGGGTTTCAAAAACATTCAGTACTTC. It translates to CASSQDTAGGFKNIQYF.

The rearrangement uses TRBV7-9 and TRBJ2-1; D tentatively fits TRBD1 or TRBD2 (5 bases each). V was clipped by 5 bases and J by 3 bases, with 14 bases between them. The CDR3 runs to 15 residues. In germline, CDR1 is SEHNR, CDR2 FQNEAQ (reference sequence). CDR3 coding DNA: TGTGCCAGCAGCCCAAGGGGTGAGGGCTACAATGAGCAGTTCTTC. Protein product: CASSPRGEGYNEQFF.

This clonotype has more than one count but fewer than ten. This chain connects TRBV12-3 or TRBV12-4 to TRBJ1-2; TRBD1 agrees at 11 bases. The CDR3 is 20 amino acids. The ends lost 6 bases at V and 0 bases at J; junction bases unmatched: 18. The CDR3 loop reads CASRLSYILGTGGPNYGYTF. CDR3 nucleotides: TGTGCCAGCAGACTAAGTTATATCCTCGGGACAGGGGGTCCTAACTATGGCTACACCTTC.

The J gene is TRBJ2-3, the V gene TRBV12-3 or TRBV12-4; D gene uncertain. The CDR3 loop spans 16 amino acids. The V and J ends lost 5 bases and 0 bases respectively, with 15 bases between them. CDR3 sequence (DNA): TGTGCCAGCAGTCGCTGGGCGACCCTTAGCACAGATACGCAGTATTTT. Protein sequence: CASSRWATLSTDTQYF.

V gene TRBV27 combines with J gene TRBJ2-7, with TRBD1 identical over 8 bases. The V and J ends lost 2 bases and 0 bases, in that order; junction bases with no gene match: 12. Germline V lookup: CDR1 MNHEY, CDR2 SMNVEV (reference sequence). The CDR3 covers 18 residues. As DNA, the CDR3 is TGTGCCAGCAGTTTAACCGGGACAGGAGACCCAAGCTCCTACGAGCAGTACTTC. The encoded protein is CASSLTGTGDPSSYEQYF.